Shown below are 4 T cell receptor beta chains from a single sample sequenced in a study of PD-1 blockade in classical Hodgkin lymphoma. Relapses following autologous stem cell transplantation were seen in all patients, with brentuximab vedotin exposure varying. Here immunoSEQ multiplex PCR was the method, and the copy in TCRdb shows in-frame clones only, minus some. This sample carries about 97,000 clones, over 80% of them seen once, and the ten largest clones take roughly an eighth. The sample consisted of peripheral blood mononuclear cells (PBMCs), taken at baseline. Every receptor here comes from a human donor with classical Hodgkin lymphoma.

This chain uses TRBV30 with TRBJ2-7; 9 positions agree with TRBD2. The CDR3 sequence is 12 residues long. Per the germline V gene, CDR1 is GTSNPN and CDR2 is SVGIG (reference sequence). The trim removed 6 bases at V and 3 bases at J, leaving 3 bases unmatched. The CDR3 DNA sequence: TGTGCCTGCTTTAGCGGGGGCTACGAGCAGTACTTC. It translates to CACFSGGYEQYF. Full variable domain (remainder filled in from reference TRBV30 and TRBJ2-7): SQTIHQWPATLVQPVGSPLSLECTVEGTSNPNLYWYRQAAGRGLQLLFYSVGIGQISSEVPQNLSASRPQDRQFILSSKKLLLSDSGFYLCACFSGGYEQYFGPGTRLTVT.

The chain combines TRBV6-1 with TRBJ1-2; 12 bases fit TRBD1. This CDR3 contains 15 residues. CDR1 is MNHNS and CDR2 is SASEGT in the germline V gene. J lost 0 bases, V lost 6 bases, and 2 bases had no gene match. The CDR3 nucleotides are TGTGCCAGCAGGGGACAGGGGGCCTCTAACTATGGCTACACCTTC. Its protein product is CASRGQGASNYGYTF.

Here the CDR3 DNA reads TGTGCCAGCAGCCTCCGGGCAGGGGATACCTTACAGCCCCAGCATTTT. It encodes CASSLRAGDTLQPQHF. This sequence joins TRBV7-2 and TRBJ1-5; tentatively, D is TRBD1 (6 bases). The CDR3 totals 16 residues. Germline-derived CDR1 and CDR2 are SGHTA and FQGNSA. V dropped 5 bases and J dropped 7 bases, with 21 bases sitting between them.

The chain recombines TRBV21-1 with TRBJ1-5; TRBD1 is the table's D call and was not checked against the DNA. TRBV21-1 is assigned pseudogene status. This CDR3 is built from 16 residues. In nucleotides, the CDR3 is TGTGCCAGCAGCATCCACCGGGACAATAGCAATCAGCCCCAGCATTTT. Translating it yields CASSIHRDNSNQPQHF.